Each of the 9 T cell receptor beta chains below was sequenced from the same sample in a study of CD8 T cells in ankylosing spondylitis. Via MiXCR, TCRdb re-called the 5' RACE reads, giving one row per CDR3 protein. The repertoire holds hundreds of thousands of distinct CDR3 sequences, with 25% to 30% as singletons. The antigens of these receptors remain unknown. Broader study findings: About 8 highly homologous variants made up a TCR beta motif, and this motif appeared characteristic of ankylosing spondylitis blood.

Sequencing was carried out using blood, either unsorted or a sorted T cell fraction (not recorded which). Source of these receptors: a male donor with ankylosing spondylitis.

The chain carries TRBV9 and TRBJ1-1; D might be TRBD1 (5 bases). Germline CDR1 is SGDLS and CDR2 is YYNGEE. The CDR3 length is 18 residues. Trimming stripped 5 bases from V and 0 bases from J, with 23 bases between. In DNA, the CDR3 is TGTGCCAGCAGTGAGGGGTTGGGGCCCACCCTAATGAACACTGAAGCTTTCTTT. Protein: CASSEGLGPTLMNTEAFF.

This clonotype has more than one count but fewer than ten. The V call is TRBV14, the J call TRBJ1-1; no clear D. Trimming took off 4 bases at V and 1 base at J, with 19 bases between the two ends. Germline-derived CDR1 and CDR2 are SGHDN and FVKESK. There are 17 residues in the CDR3. CDR3 nucleotide sequence: TGTGCCAGCAGCCCCATCAACCCCGGACGGGGGAACACTGAAGCTTTCTTT. This gives the protein CASSPINPGRGNTEAFF.

This clonotype was observed a few times. The chain carries TRBV20-1 and TRBJ2-3; 11 bases align to TRBD2. The V gene end was trimmed by 5 bases and the J gene end by 4 bases; junction bases not matched to a gene: 11. This CDR3 is 16 amino acids long. Germline values: CDR1 DFQATT, CDR2 SNEGSKA (reference sequence). The CDR3, as DNA: TGCAGTGCTTGGGCCGTAGCGGGAGGGCCTTCAGATACGCAGTATTTT. Protein product: CSAWAVAGGPSDTQYF.

This chain joins TRBV11-2 and TRBJ2-2, with D possibly TRBD2 on 6 matching bases. Between the trimmed V and J ends, which lost 1 base and 5 bases, there was a span of 14 bases. CDR3 length: 16 residues. Per the germline V gene, CDR1 is SGHAT and CDR2 is FQNNGV. This CDR3 reads CASSLVTSPGTGELFF. As DNA, the CDR3 is TGTGCCAGCAGCTTAGTAACTAGCCCAGGTACCGGGGAGCTGTTTTTT.

The rearrangement links TRBV15 to TRBJ1-4; a weak D match, TRBD1 (6 bases). The CDR3 loop spans 16 amino acids. Trimming removed 0 bases from V and 13 bases from J, with 21 bases in between. Germline V lookup: CDR1 LNHNV, CDR2 YYDKDF (reference sequence). As DNA, the CDR3 is TGTGCCACCAGCAGAGATCCTGGGCAGGGGTCTGGAGGACTGTTTTTT. The encoded protein is CATSRDPGQGSGGLFF. Full variable domain (outside the CDR3, taken from reference TRBV15 and TRBJ1-4): DAMVIQNPRYQVTQFGKPVTLSCSQTLNHNVMYWYQQKSSQAPKLLFHYYDKDFNNEADTPDNFQSRRPNTSFCFLDIRSPGLGDTAMYLCATSRDPGQGSGGLFFGSGTQLSVL.

The V gene is TRBV20-1, the J gene TRBJ2-2, with 12 nucleotides matching TRBD2. J was trimmed by 4 bases and V by 1 base; bases with no gene match: 10. The germline gives CDR1 DFQATT, CDR2 SNEGSKA (reference sequence). This CDR3 comprises 18 residues. CDR3: CSARGPTSGSFPTGELFF. The CDR3 DNA follows: TGCAGTGCTAGAGGTCCGACTAGCGGGAGTTTCCCCACCGGGGAGCTGTTTTTT.

The chain recombines TRBV3-1 with TRBJ2-2; D unresolved. Trimming took off 4 bases at V and 0 bases at J, with 12 bases between the two ends. The V gene's germline CDR1 is LGHDT and CDR2 YNNKEL (reference sequence). CDR3 length: 16 residues. The CDR3 nucleotides are TGTGCCAGCAGCCTAGGCCACACGCCGAACACCGGGGAGCTGTTTTTT. Residues: CASSLGHTPNTGELFF.

The chain recombines TRBV7-2 with TRBJ2-5; D possibly corresponds to TRBD2 (6 bases). CDR3 size: 16 residues. V was cut by 1 base and J by 4 bases, with 16 bases left in between. CDR1 and CDR2 from the germline V gene are SGHTA and FQGNSA. The CDR3 region has the DNA TGTGCCAGCAGCTTAGGGGTACTAGCTGGAGGAGAGACCCAGTACTTC. Translating it yields CASSLGVLAGGETQYF. The whole variable domain, filled in from reference TRBV7-2 and TRBJ2-5, reads GAGVSQSPSNKVTEKGKDVELRCDPISGHTALYWYRQSLGQGLEFLIYFQGNSAPDKSGLPSDRFSAERTGGSVSTLTIQRTQQEDSAVYLCASSLGVLAGGETQYFGPGTRLLVL.

The chain combines TRBV29-1 with TRBJ2-1, with D maybe TRBD1 (6 bases). The CDR3 runs to 14 residues. Germline CDR1 and CDR2: SQVTM and ANQGSEA. Trimming took 8 bases from V and 8 from J, leaving 22 bases between them. CDR3 amino acids: CSLGASGAFDEQFF. Written as DNA, the CDR3 is TGCAGCCTAGGCGCGTCAGGGGCTTTCGATGAGCAGTTCTTC.